This T cell receptor (beta chain) stems from a study of T cell repertoires in cytomegalovirus infection. The overall study: Selection of CMV epitopes for the study included recently identified HLA-C-restricted and well-studied HLA-B-restricted ones. Shared public TCR beta signatures pointed to both CMV infection and a matching HLA type.

A single record per CDR3 protein comes from TCRdb applying MiXCR to the reads. The sample holds roughly 280,000 distinct CDR3 sequences, about 20% seen once. General observations from the study: Cumulative frequency (of public TCR beta family members) identified carriers of CMV plus the relevant HLA. CMV-specific TCR beta clonotypes restricted by HLA-C dominated the ex vivo response.

A note on this clonotype: No antigen is known for it.

The specimen comprised cultured PBMCs, sampled from culture after CMV antigen stimulation. This clonotype was sampled from a human donor in good health (CMV status not recorded). Some clones in this sample may be carry-over from other donors' samples.

CDR3 nucleotides: TGTGCCAGCAGTGATTCGGGCGTGAAATACGAGCAGTACTTC. As protein: CASSDSGVKYEQYF. V usage is TRBV2 and J usage is TRBJ2-7; D gene ambiguous. The CDR3 is 14 amino acids. The germline V and J ends were trimmed by 3 bases and 4 bases, with 13 bases remaining between them. The germline V gene encodes CDR1 SNHLY and CDR2 FYNNEI. The variable domain in full, completed from reference TRBV2 and TRBJ2-7, reads EPEVTQTPSHQVTQMGQEVILRCVPISNHLYFYWYRQILGQKVEFLVSFYNNEISEKSEIFDDQFSVERPDGSNFTLKIRSTKLEDSAMYFCASSDSGVKYEQYFGPGTRLTVT.